This T cell receptor beta chain was sequenced during a study of shared clonotypes between healthy human individuals. About the research overall: The study used three CD4 naive, three CD4 memory, two CD8 naive and one CD8 memory plate per donor. The study, taken as a whole, reports: Sequencing depth was a factor that was expected to affect clonotype sharing among donors.

For this clone: Antigen specificity is unknown. This sample also contains other DNA sequences that code for the same CDR3.

Germline V lookup: CDR1 MNHNS, CDR2 SASEGT. V dropped 4 bases and J dropped 1 base, with 13 bases sitting between them. This CDR3 region has 15 residues. Using immunoSEQ multiplex PCR, the repertoire was profiled, and TCRdb retains in-frame clones only, with some absent. In the table there are under 2,500,000 clones, approximately 95% of which are singletons. This receptor was identified in a man younger than 35 in good health. The material sequenced was naive CD4+ T cells sorted from blood. Regarding subset: CD45RA+ positively selected. The V and J genes are TRBV6-1 and TRBJ2-5, with D perhaps matching TRBD1 (6 bases). The CDR3 region is CASSVTGSLQETQYF. In DNA, the CDR3 is TGTGCCAGCAGTGTAACAGGGTCCCTCCAAGAGACCCAGTACTTC.